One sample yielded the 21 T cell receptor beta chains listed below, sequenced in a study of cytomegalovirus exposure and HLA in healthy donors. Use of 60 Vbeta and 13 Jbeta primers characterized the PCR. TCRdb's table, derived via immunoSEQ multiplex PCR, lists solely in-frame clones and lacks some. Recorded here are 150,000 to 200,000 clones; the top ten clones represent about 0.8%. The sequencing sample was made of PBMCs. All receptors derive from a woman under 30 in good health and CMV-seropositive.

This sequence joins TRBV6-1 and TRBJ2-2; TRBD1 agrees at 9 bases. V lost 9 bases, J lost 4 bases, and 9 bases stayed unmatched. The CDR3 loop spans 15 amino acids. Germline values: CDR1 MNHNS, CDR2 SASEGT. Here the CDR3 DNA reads TGTGCCAGTTCTACAGGGGGCAAGGGCACCGGGGAGCTGTTTTTT. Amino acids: CASSTGGKGTGELFF.

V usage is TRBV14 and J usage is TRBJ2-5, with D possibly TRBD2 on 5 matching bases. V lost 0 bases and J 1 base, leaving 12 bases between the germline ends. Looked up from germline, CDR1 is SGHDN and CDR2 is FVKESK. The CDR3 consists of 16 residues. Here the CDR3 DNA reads TGTGCCAGCAGCCAAGATCGGGCTAGCTTCCAAGAGACCCAGTACTTC. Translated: CASSQDRASFQETQYF.

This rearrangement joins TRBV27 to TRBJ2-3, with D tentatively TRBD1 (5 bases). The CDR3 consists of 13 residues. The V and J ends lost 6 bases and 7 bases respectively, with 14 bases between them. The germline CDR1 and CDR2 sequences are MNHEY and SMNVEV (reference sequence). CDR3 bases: TGTGCCAGCAGCGAAGACAGCAGAAATACGCAGTATTTT. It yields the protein CASSEDSRNTQYF.

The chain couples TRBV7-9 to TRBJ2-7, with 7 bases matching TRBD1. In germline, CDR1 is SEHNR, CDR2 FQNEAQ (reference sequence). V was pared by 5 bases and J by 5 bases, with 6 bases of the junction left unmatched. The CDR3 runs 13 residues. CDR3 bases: TGTGCCAGCAGCCCATGGACAGGCAACGAGCAGTACTTC. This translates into CASSPWTGNEQYF.

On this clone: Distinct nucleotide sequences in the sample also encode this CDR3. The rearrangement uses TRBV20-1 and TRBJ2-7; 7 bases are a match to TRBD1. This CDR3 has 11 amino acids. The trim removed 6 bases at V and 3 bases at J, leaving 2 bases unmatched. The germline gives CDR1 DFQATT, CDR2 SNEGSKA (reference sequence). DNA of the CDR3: TGCAGTGCCAGACAGGGCTACGAGCAGTACTTC. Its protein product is CSARQGYEQYF.

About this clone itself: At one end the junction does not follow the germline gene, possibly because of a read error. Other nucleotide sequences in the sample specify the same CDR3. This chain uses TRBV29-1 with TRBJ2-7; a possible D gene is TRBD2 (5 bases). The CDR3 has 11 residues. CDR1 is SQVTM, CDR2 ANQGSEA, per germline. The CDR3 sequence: CSVVSHYEQYF. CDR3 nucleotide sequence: TGTAGCGTTGTTTCCCACTACGAGCAGTACTTC.

In DNA, the CDR3 is TGTGCCAGCAGCACAGGGGGTAATTCACCCCTCCACTTT. Translated, it gives CASSTGGNSPLHF. The chain couples TRBV2 to TRBJ1-6, with 8 bases fitting TRBD1. Trimming took 6 bases from V and 6 from J; bases not matched to a gene: 1. CDR1 SNHLY and CDR2 FYNNEI come from the germline V gene. The CDR3 length is 13 residues.

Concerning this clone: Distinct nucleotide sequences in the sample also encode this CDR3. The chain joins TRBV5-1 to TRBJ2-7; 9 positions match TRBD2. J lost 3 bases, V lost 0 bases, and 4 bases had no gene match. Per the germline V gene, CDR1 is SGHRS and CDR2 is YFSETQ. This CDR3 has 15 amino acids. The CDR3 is CASSLGLAGSYEQYF. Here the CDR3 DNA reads TGCGCCAGCAGCTTGGGGCTAGCGGGAAGCTACGAGCAGTACTTC.

The CDR3 reads CAIGTVYNEQFF. Written as DNA, the CDR3 is TGTGCCATCGGGACAGTATACAATGAGCAGTTCTTC. The chain employs TRBV7-9 and TRBJ2-1, with 7 nucleotides matching TRBD1. CDR3 length: 12 residues. The germline V gene encodes CDR1 SEHNR and CDR2 FQNEAQ (reference sequence). J gave up 4 bases and V 10 bases, and 4 bases lay outside the gene matches.

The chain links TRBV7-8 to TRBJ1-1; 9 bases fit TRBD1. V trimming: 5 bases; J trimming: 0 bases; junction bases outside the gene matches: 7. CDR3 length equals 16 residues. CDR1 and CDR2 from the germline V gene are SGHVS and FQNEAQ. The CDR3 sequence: CASSPGQGTMNTEAFF. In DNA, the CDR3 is TGTGCCAGCAGCCCGGGACAGGGAACTATGAACACTGAAGCTTTCTTT.

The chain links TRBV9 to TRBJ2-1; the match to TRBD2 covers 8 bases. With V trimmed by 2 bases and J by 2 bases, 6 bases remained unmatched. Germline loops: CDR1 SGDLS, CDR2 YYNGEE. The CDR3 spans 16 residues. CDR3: CASSVSGVGAYNEQFF. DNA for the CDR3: TGTGCCAGCAGCGTTAGCGGGGTGGGAGCCTACAATGAGCAGTTCTTC. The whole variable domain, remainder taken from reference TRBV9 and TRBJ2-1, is DSGVTQTPKHLITATGQRVTLRCSPRSGDLSVYWYQQSLDQGLQFLIQYYNGEERAKGNILERFSAQQFPDLHSELNLSSLELGDSALYFCASSVSGVGAYNEQFFGPGTRLTVL.

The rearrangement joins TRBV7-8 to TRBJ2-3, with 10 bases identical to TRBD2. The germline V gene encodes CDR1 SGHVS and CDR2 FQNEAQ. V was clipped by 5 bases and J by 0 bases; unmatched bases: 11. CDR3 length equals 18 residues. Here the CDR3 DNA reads TGTGCCAGCAGCGTCCCTTCTAGCGGGAGTCGTAGCACAGATACGCAGTATTTT. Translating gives CASSVPSSGSRSTDTQYF.

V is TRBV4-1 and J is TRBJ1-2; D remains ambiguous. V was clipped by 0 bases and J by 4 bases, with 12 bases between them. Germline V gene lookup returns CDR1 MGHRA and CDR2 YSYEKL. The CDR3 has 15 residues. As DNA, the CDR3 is TGCGCCAGCAGCCAAGACCCGGCGGGAACCTATGGCTACACCTTC. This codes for CASSQDPAGTYGYTF.

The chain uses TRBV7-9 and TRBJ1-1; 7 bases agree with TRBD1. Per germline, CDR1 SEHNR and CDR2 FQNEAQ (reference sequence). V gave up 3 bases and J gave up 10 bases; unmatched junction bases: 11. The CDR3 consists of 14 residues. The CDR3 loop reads CASSFGQASDGAFF. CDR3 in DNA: TGTGCCAGCAGCTTTGGACAGGCAAGCGATGGAGCTTTCTTT. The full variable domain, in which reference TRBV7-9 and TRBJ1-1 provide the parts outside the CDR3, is DTGVSQNPRHKITKRGQNVTFRCDPISEHNRLYWYRQTLGQGPEFLTYFQNEAQLEKSRLLSDRFSAERPKGSFSTLEIQRTEQGDSAMYLCASSFGQASDGAFFGQGTRLTVV.

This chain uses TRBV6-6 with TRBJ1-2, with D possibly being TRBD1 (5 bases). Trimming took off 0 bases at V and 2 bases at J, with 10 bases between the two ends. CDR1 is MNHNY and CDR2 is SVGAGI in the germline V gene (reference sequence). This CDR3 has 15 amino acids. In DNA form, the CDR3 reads TGTGCCAGCAGTTACTCGGTGGGGCAGAACTATGGCTACACCTTC. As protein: CASSYSVGQNYGYTF.

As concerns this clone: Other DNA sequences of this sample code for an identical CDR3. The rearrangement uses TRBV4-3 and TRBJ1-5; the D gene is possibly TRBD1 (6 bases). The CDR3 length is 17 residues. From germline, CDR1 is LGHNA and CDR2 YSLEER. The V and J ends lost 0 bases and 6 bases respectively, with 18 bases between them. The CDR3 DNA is TGCGCCAGCAGCCAAGATATGGGGGCAGCCTTCGGTCAGCCCCAGCATTTT. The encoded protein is CASSQDMGAAFGQPQHF.

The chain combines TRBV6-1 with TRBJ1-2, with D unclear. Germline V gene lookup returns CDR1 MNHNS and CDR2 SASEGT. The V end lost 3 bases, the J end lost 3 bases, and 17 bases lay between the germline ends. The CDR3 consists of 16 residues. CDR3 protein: CASSDLGRRSYYGYTF. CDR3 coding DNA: TGTGCCAGCAGTGATTTGGGGAGGAGATCTTACTATGGCTACACCTTC.

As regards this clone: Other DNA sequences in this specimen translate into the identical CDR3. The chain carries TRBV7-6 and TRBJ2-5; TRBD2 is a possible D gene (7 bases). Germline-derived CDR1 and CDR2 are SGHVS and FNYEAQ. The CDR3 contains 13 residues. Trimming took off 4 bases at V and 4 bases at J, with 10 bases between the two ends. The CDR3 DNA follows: TGTGCCAGCAGCTCCGGGGGGCGAGAGACCCAGTACTTC. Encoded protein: CASSSGGRETQYF.

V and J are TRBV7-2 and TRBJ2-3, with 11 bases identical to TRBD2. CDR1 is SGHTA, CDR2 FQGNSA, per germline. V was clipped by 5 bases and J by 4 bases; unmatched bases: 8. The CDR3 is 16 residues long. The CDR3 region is CASSPMTSGISDTQYF. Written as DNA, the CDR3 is TGTGCCAGCAGCCCTATGACTAGCGGGATTTCAGATACGCAGTATTTT. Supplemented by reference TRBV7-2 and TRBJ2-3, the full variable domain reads GAGVSQSPSNKVTEKGKDVELRCDPISGHTALYWYRQSLGQGLEFLIYFQGNSAPDKSGLPSDRFSAERTGGSVSTLTIQRTQQEDSAVYLCASSPMTSGISDTQYFGPGTRLTVL.

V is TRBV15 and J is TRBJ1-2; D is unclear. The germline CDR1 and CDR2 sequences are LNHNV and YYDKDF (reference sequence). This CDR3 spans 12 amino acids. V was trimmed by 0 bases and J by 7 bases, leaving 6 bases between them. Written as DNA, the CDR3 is TGTGCCACCAGCAGAGACTCGGTTGGCTACACCTTC. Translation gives CATSRDSVGYTF.

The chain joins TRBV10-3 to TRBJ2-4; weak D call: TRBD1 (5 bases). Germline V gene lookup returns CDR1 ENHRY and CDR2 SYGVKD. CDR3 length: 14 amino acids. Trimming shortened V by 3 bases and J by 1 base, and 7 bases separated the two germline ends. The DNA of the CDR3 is TGTGCCATCAGTGAACAGGACGCCAAAAACATTCAGTACTTC. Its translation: CAISEQDAKNIQYF.